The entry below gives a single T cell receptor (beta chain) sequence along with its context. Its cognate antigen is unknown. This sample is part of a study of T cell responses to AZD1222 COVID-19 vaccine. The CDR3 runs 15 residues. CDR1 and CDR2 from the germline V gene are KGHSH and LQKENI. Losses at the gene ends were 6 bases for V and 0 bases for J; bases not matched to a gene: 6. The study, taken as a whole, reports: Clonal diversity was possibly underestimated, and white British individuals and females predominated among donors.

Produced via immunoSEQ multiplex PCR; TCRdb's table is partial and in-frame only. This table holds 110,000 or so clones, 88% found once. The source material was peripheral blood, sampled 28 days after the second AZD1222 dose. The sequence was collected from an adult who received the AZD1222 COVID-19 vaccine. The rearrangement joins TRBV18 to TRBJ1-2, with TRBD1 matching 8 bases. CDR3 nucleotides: TGTGCCAGCTCCCCGGGACAGGCGACTAACTATGGCTACACCTTC. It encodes CASSPGQATNYGYTF. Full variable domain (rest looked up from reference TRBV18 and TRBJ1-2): NAGVMQNPRHLVRRRGQEARLRCSPMKGHSHVYWYRQLPEEGLKFMVYLQKENIIDESGMPKERFSAEFPKEGPSILRIQQVVRGDSAAYFCASSPGQATNYGYTFGSGTRLTVV.